This T cell receptor (beta chain) was found in a study of blood T cell repertoires in COVID-19. This CDR3 is 16 amino acids long. With V trimmed by 5 bases and J by 6 bases, 14 bases remained unmatched. Germline CDR1 is SGHTA and CDR2 is FQGTGA. The data were produced by immunoSEQ multiplex PCR, yet TCRdb's version contains in-frame clones alone and is incomplete. The sample contains 70,000 to 85,000 clones, roughly 90% of which appear only once. The chain carries TRBV7-3 and TRBJ2-7, with TRBD1 identical over 9 bases. Sequences were obtained from peripheral blood. The TCR was taken from a man between 65 and 79 years old with active or convalescent COVID-19. CDR3 DNA sequence: TGTGCCAGCAGCCCCACCCAACCCGGGACAGGGAGCGAGCAGTACTTC. Protein: CASSPTQPGTGSEQYF.